This TCR beta chain was recovered during a study of CD8+CD57+ T cells in acquired aplastic anemia (dated by TCRdb to 2017 to 2018). About the study as a whole: Extracted DNA from sorted CD4+ and CD8+ cells averaged approximately 3 ug, ranging from roughly 0.2 to 30 ug. A CD8+CD57+ expansion meant a frequency higher than the mean frequency seen in healthy subjects.

Expansion of CD8+CD57+ cells had been shown by flow cytometry in the patients chosen for sequencing. All patients had severe acquired aplastic anemia diagnosed by International Study of Aplastic Anemia and Agranulocytosis and Camitta criteria. At the time blood was sampled, none of the patients had received any therapy. TCR repertoires of sorted CD4+ and CD8+ blood T cells from severe aplastic anemia patients and healthy subjects were deep-sequenced in the study. In the USA, patient enrollment took place under clinicaltrials.gov protocols 00001620, 01623167, 00001397, 00071045, 00081523 and 00961064. Ficoll-Paque density gradient centrifugation was used to isolate peripheral blood mononuclear cells. Before DNA was extracted, CD4+ and CD8+ T cells were sorted using either FACS or magnetic beads. Genomic DNA served as template for TCR beta VDJ combination and CDR3 sequence profiling. An Illumina HiSeq 2000 was the platform used for TCR repertoire sequencing. The authors' analysis ran thus. TRBV/TRBJ rearrangement plots, CDR3 size and DJ length profiles, and Simpson's diversity index were used to assess repertoires. The most abundant DNA sequence in the deep sequencing data was defined as the immunodominant clone. CDR3 amino acid sequences were checked for sharing between subjects and were compared against published repertoires and the VDJdb database. TCRdb cleaned the public reads at Q25 with fastp, built clones with MiXCR and kept in-frame beta chains. Rows merge per CDR3 protein into single entries with the most common DNA and genes. In this record, the V and J calls reflect TCRdb's handling and not the investigators' own analysis. Recorded for this sample are around 200,000 distinct CDR3 sequences; roughly 50% of them occurred a single time. The ten top clones hold 13% of the sample.

Including cysteine and phenylalanine, the CDR3 has 15 amino acids. Only the CDR3 region is kept as DNA, spanning 45 bases read in frame from base 1. V loses 5 bases at its end and J loses 4 bases; junction bases beyond the gene matches: 10. Based on the germline V gene, the CDR1 and CDR2 sequences are SGHAT and FQNNGV. Overall results and qualifications from the work: Around 30 CD8+ CDR3 sequences were found in both patients and controls but appeared to be highly expressed in patients and within the immunodominant clones of the patients. No significant difference in CD8+ Simpson's diversity was found between patients and healthy controls (P=0.060).

In regard to this clonotype: This receptor's antigen is unknown. Base qualities are missing; no much larger clone stands one base away.

The rearranged chain carries TRBV11-2 and TRBJ1-1; 7 junctional bases match TRBD1. The clonotype comes from a human donor with aplastic anemia. Sequences were obtained from sorted CD4+, CD8+, or CD8+CD57+ T cells (not recorded which) from PBMCs. Here the CDR3 is given as CASSTYGAGGTEAFF. The DNA is as follows: TGTGCCAGCAGCACCTACGGCGCAGGGGGCACTGAAGCTTTCTTT.